There are many counts of the clone carrying this TCR beta chain. Its antigen is undetermined. RNA transcripts yielded amplified TCR beta CDR3 regions. In the first-round RT-PCR of the TCR CDR3, the HTBI primer set was used. In TCRdb, the multiplex PCR reads were re-called with MiXCR into one record per CDR3 protein. The table lists about 600,000 distinct CDR3 sequences, about 15% of them singletons, with about 12% in the top ten. These data belong to a study of T cells in Graves' hyperthyroidism and ophthalmopathy. General study findings and limits: Expanded thyroid clonotypes (above 0.001) were mostly also found in blood.

Lactation, pregnancy, other autoimmune disease or uncontrolled infection led to exclusion of patients. Cells are PBMCs isolated from more than 8.5 ml of fresh blood. Sequencing input: blood. The sequence derives from a woman in her 50s with Graves' ophthalmopathy.

The CDR3 reads CASIQTLSGSYEQYF. CDR3 sequence (DNA): TGTGCCAGCATACAAACCCTTAGCGGGAGCTACGAGCAGTACTTC. V is TRBV6-1 and J is TRBJ2-7; TRBD2 aligns across 9 bases. Trimming removed 7 bases from V and 3 bases from J; junction bases left unmatched: 10. CDR3 size: 15 residues. Germline assignment: CDR1 MNHNS and CDR2 SASEGT.